This TCR beta chain stems from a study of blood T cells in healthy people across ages. Study-wide results and caveats: Donor CMV status, an unknown factor, possibly confounded changes in expanded clonotypes. Unsorted PBMC material precluded a definitive naive versus antigen-experienced comparison. Higher diversity, along with more naive CD4+ cells, distinguished long-lived donors from aged donors.

Through a sample-barcoded 5' primer and a J-beta primer mix, a second PCR was run for roughly 7 to 12 cycles. TCRdb reprocessed the 5' RACE reads with MiXCR, giving one entry per CDR3 protein. The sample lists fewer than 900,000 distinct CDR3 sequences; 49% were seen once. The CDR3 is 14 residues long. Per the germline V gene, CDR1 is MNHEY and CDR2 is SMNVEV (reference sequence). The V gene lost 4 bases and the J gene lost 7 bases, with 11 bases spanning the gap. This clonotype was counted only a few times. As yet, its antigen is unknown. The J gene is TRBJ2-6, the V gene TRBV27; D gene unclear. The sequence came from a woman in her fifties or sixties in good health. The material sequenced was blood. CDR3 sequence (DNA): TGTGCCAGCAGTTACCAGGCCCGAGCCAACGTCCTGACTTTC. Protein sequence: CASSYQARANVLTF.